This entry concerns a single T cell receptor (beta chain). Antigen specificity is unknown. Random-hexamer reverse transcription was applied to about 0.45 to 1 ug RNA. A single record per CDR3 protein comes from TCRdb applying MiXCR to the immunoSEQ multiplex PCR reads. The sample holds about 140,000 distinct CDR3 sequences, 95% seen once. This specimen comes from a study of CD8 T cells in Susac syndrome. Study at large: When blood was drawn, the patients with Susac syndrome were therapy-naive, on corticosteroids, or on intravenous immunoglobulin alone. Study-wide results and caveats: Across the total CD8+ repertoires, sixteen Susac-specific public clones were detected, and across the CD8+ TEMRA repertoires, four to six such clones were detected.

CDR3 length: 16 residues. With 5 bases clipped from V and 4 bases from J, the junction kept 10 bases outside the gene matches. The germline CDR1 and CDR2 sequences are SGHAT and FQDESV (reference sequence). The V call is TRBV11-1, the J call TRBJ2-3; 9 bases fit TRBD2. The sequenced material came from CD8+ T cells from PBMCs. This sequence originates from a human donor with Susac syndrome. CDR3 protein: CASSPLRGRAADTQYF. CDR3 coding DNA: TGTGCCAGCAGCCCCCTTCGCGGGAGGGCCGCAGATACGCAGTATTTT.